This section outlines one TCR beta chain sequence together with its context. A read error is possible here, since a much larger clone lies one base away. The DNA is omitted, as the CDR3 cannot be located on it reliably, and the CDR3 follows TCRdb's listing. Donors ranged from roughly 6 to 95 years old and were healthy Caucasians in Russia. The sample is drawn from a study of blood T cells in healthy people across ages. With a J-beta primer mix and a sample-barcoded 5' primer, a second PCR ran about 7 to 12 cycles. TCRdb fed the 5' RACE reads into MiXCR, producing one record per CDR3 protein. Seen here are hundreds of thousands of distinct CDR3 sequences, around a fifth observed once, and the top ten hold more than 3%. Including both end residues, the CDR3 is 16 amino acids long.

The source is a man between 65 and 85 years old in good health. The rearrangement links TRBV12-3 or TRBV12-4 to TRBJ2-3; no check of the table's D call, TRBD2, against the DNA was made. Sequences were obtained from blood. The CDR3 reads CASSFGSGSGTDTRYF.